This T cell receptor beta chain came from a study of blood T cell repertoires in COVID-19. In the study overall: PBMCs, B-cell-depleted T cells, or T cells provided the cDNA or gDNA that made up the material.

Authors' analysis steps: Using reference gene primer amplification, nucleated cell counts were estimated. Generated by immunoSEQ multiplex PCR, the TCRdb table keeps only in-frame clones and is missing some. The V and J calls and clone size are taken from that table; D and trimming were inferred from the DNA. The table shows over 150,000 clones, with approximately 89% occurring only once. Germline CDR1 and CDR2: SGDLS and YYNGEE. With 5 bases removed from V and 5 bases from J, the gap between germline ends came to 16 bases. CDR3 length: 14 residues. The participants were between roughly 18 and 100 years old and came from about two dozen US areas. Categorization into cohorts depended on clinical history that participants reported.

The material sequenced was PBMCs or T cells enriched from blood (not recorded which). The TCR was taken from a man between 35 and 55 years old who had recovered from COVID-19. The V and J genes are TRBV9 and TRBJ2-5; D might be TRBD2 (6 bases). For the CDR3, the DNA is TGTGCCAGCAGTGACTTATCGAGCGGGGAGACCCAGTACTTC. This gives the protein CASSDLSSGETQYF.